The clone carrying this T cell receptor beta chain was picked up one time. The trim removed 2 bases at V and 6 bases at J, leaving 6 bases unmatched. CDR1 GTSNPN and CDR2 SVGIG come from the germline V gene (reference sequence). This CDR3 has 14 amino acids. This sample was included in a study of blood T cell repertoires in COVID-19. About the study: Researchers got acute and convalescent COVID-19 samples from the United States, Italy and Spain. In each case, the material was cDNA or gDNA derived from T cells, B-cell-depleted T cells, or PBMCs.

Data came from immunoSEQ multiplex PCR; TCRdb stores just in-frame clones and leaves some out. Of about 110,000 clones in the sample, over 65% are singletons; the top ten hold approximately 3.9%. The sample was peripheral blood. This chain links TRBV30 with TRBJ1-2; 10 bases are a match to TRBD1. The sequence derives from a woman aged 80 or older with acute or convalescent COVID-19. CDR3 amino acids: CAWSRDRGGNGYTF. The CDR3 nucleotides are TGTGCCTGGAGTCGGGACAGGGGAGGGAATGGCTACACCTTC.